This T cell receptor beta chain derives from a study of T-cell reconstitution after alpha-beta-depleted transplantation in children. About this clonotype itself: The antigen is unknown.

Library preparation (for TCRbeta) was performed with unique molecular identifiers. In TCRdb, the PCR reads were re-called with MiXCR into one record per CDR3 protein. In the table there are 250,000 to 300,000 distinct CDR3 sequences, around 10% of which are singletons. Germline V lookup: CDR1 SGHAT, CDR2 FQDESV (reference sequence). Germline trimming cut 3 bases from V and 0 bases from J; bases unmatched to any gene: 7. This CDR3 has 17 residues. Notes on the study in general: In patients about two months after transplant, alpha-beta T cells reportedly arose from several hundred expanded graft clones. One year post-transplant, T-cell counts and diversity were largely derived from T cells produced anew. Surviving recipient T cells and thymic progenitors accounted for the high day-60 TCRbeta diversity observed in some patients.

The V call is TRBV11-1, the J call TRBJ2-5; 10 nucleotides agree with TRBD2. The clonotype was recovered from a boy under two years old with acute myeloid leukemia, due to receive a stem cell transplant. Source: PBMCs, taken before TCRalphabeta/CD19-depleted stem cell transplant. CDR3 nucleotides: TGTGCCAGCAGCTTCGGACTAGCGGAGACATACCAAGAGACCCAGTACTTC. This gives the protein CASSFGLAETYQETQYF.